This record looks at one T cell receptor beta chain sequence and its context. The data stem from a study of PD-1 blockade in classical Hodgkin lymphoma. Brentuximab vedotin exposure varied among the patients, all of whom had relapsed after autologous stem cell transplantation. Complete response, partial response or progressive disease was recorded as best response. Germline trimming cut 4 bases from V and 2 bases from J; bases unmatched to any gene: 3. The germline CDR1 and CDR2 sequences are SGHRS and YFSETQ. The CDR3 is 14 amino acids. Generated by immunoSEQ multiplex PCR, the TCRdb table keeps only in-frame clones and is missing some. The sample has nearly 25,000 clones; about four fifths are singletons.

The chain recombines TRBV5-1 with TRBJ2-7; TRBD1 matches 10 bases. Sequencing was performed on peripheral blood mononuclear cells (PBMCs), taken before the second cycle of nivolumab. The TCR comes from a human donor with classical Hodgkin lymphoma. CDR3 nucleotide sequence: TGCGCCAGCAGCCCCGGACAGGGGGCCTACGAGCAGTACTTC. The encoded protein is CASSPGQGAYEQYF. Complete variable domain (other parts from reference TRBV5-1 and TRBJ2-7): KAGVTQTPRYLIKTRGQQVTLSCSPISGHRSVSWYQQTPGQGLQFLFEYFSETQRNKGNFPGRFSGRQFSNSRSEMNVSTLELGDSALYLCASSPGQGAYEQYFGPGTRLTVT.